The 10 T cell receptor beta chains listed next were all sequenced from one sample in a study of cytomegalovirus exposure and HLA in healthy donors. PCR used 60 Vbeta primers and 13 Jbeta primers. The method was immunoSEQ multiplex PCR; TCRdb's version includes in-frame clones alone and lacks a portion of them. The sample lists 200,000 to 250,000 clones; about 86% were seen once. The source material was PBMCs. These TCRs come from an older woman in good health and CMV-seropositive.

The rearrangement joins TRBV9 to TRBJ2-1; 7 bases map to TRBD2. CDR1 and CDR2 (germline): SGDLS, YYNGEE. V shed 4 bases, J shed 8 bases, and the junction held 9 bases outside the gene matches. This CDR3 contains 14 residues. DNA for the CDR3: TGTGCCAGCAGCCCTCCAACCGGGGGGTATGAGCAGTTCTTC. It specifies CASSPPTGGYEQFF.

This clone was counted a few times. The chain combines TRBV6-1 with TRBJ2-7, with 11 positions matching TRBD2. V gave up 2 bases and J gave up 0 bases; unmatched junction bases: 21. The CDR3 loop spans 22 amino acids. Germline V gene lookup returns CDR1 MNHNS and CDR2 SASEGT. The CDR3: CASSELRQGGSGRVPSSYEQYF. CDR3 nucleotides: TGTGCCAGCAGTGAATTGAGACAGGGAGGTAGCGGGAGGGTCCCGAGCTCCTACGAGCAGTACTTC.

The V and J genes are TRBV15 and TRBJ2-5; no reliable D call. The V end lost 0 bases, the J end lost 0 bases, and 5 bases lay between the germline ends. Germline loops: CDR1 LNHNV, CDR2 YYDKDF (reference sequence). The CDR3 length is 14 residues. In DNA form, the CDR3 reads TGTGCCACCAGCAGAGACAGGTACCAAGAGACCCAGTACTTC. Translating gives CATSRDRYQETQYF.

The chain joins TRBV5-1 to TRBJ2-1, with TRBD2 matching over 7 bases. The CDR3 has 16 amino acids. V dropped 0 bases and J dropped 4; count of bases not matched to a gene: 7. Germline lookup yields CDR1 SGHRS and CDR2 YFSETQ. In nucleotides, the CDR3 is TGCGCCAGCAGCTTGGGGTACGCGGGAGCTTACAATGAGCAGTTCTTC. Protein product: CASSLGYAGAYNEQFF.

The chain carries TRBV7-3 and TRBJ1-5; D unclear. Between the trimmed V and J ends, which lost 2 bases and 3 bases, there was a span of 5 bases. The CDR3 is 13 amino acids. The germline gives CDR1 SGHTA, CDR2 FQGTGA. CDR3 residues: CASSLDNNQPQHF. The DNA for the CDR3 is TGTGCCAGCAGCTTAGACAACAATCAGCCCCAGCATTTT.

V usage is TRBV19 and J usage is TRBJ2-1; unclear D gene. Trimming took off 3 bases at V and 1 base at J, with 13 bases between the two ends. This CDR3 is built from 16 residues. Germline V CDR1 and CDR2: LNHDA, SQIVND (reference sequence). CDR3 nucleotides: TGTGCCAGTAGTATTGCGGCGGCCCGATCCTACAATGAGCAGTTCTTC. This encodes CASSIAAARSYNEQFF.

The V gene is TRBV11-2, the J gene TRBJ1-1, with a possible D match to TRBD1 (5 bases). The V gene's germline CDR1 is SGHAT and CDR2 FQNNGV. V gave up 5 bases and J gave up 4 bases, with 20 bases separating them. This CDR3 has 16 residues. CDR3 in amino acids: CASSPGLGLFITEAFF. CDR3 in DNA: TGTGCCAGCAGCCCAGGGCTAGGGCTTTTTATCACTGAAGCTTTCTTT.

This CDR3 is CASSQDWFQGDTYEQYF. The CDR3 DNA sequence: TGCGCCAGCAGCCAAGATTGGTTTCAGGGGGATACCTACGAGCAGTACTTC. This chain uses TRBV4-1 with TRBJ2-7; 7 positions agree with TRBD1. CDR3 size: 17 residues. Germline V lookup: CDR1 MGHRA, CDR2 YSYEKL. The V gene end was trimmed by 0 bases and the J gene end by 2 bases; junction bases not matched to a gene: 10.

The chain couples TRBV7-2 to TRBJ1-2; D not resolved. CDR3 length: 13 amino acids. Trimming removed 5 bases at V and 4 bases at J, with 11 bases between. Germline V gene sequence: CDR1 SGHTA, CDR2 FQGNSA. CDR3 residues: CASSTQVSYGYTF. For the CDR3, the DNA is TGTGCCAGCAGCACCCAGGTTAGCTATGGCTACACCTTC.

The chain carries TRBV30 and TRBJ2-7; D is perhaps TRBD1 (6 bases). V dropped 8 bases and J dropped 2 bases, with 19 bases sitting between them. Germline V gene lookup returns CDR1 GTSNPN and CDR2 SVGIG (reference sequence). This CDR3 contains 14 residues. CDR3 in amino acids: CAQDPGTFPYEQYF. In nucleotides, the CDR3 is TGTGCCCAAGACCCCGGGACATTCCCCTACGAGCAGTACTTC.